The rows below give T cell receptor beta chains drawn from one sample of a study of CD8 T cells in Susac syndrome. TCRdb used MiXCR to reprocess the immunoSEQ multiplex PCR reads, holding one entry per CDR3 protein. The sample records about 180,000 distinct CDR3 sequences, roughly 95% being singletons. Sequencing was carried out using CD8+ T cells from PBMCs. The receptor set was obtained from a human donor with multiple sclerosis. The conserved cysteine and the conserved F or W are not part of the CDR3 here. D genes are given only for firm matches.

V	J	D	CDR3
TRBV13	TRBJ2-5	NA	ATASGDRQETQY
TRBV15	TRBJ2-7	NA	ATSRDGRSSYEQY
TRBV6-5	TRBJ1-1	TRBD1	ASRAGTGEAF
TRBV29-1	TRBJ2-2	NA	SPEVRGELF
TRBV29-1	TRBJ1-1	NA	SVGGVEAF
TRBV25-1	TRBJ1-2	NA	ASSWFANYGYT
TRBV7-9	TRBJ1-2	TRBD1	ASSPGTGGHYGYT
TRBV5-4	TRBJ1-2	TRBD1	ASSVGTAVYGYT
TRBV5-6	TRBJ1-6	NA	ASSLLGGNNSPLH
TRBV20-1	TRBJ2-7	NA	SAGLGGDTEQY
TRBV20-1	TRBJ2-1	TRBD2	SVHLAGGPGEQF